This entry features one T cell receptor (beta chain) sequence. Its target is not known. This sample stems from a study of T cell responses to AZD1222 COVID-19 vaccine. About the study: Samples with a second dose at about 4 or about 12 weeks were pooled together.

The assay was immunoSEQ multiplex PCR, and TCRdb's table has in-frame clones only and misses some. The sample consists of 150,000 to 200,000 clones, approximately 90% of them appearing once. V lost 1 base to trimming and J lost 9 bases, with 21 bases between them. This CDR3 comprises 16 residues. Germline V gene lookup returns CDR1 SEHNR and CDR2 FQNEAQ (reference sequence). Whole-study findings and limits: Receipt of two AZD1222 doses was followed by a rise in Spike-specific TCR breadth and depth. Only after the peak T cell response were repertoires sampled. Donors skewed white British and female; clonal diversity was possibly underestimated.

The chain has TRBV7-9 and TRBJ1-2; D perhaps matches TRBD1 (6 bases). This receptor was taken from an adult in good health. The source was peripheral blood, collected on day 0 of AZD1222 vaccination. The DNA for the CDR3 is TGTGCCAGCAGCTTAGTCGCGATCAGGGGACCGGGGAGCTACACCTTC. The encoded protein is CASSLVAIRGPGSYTF.